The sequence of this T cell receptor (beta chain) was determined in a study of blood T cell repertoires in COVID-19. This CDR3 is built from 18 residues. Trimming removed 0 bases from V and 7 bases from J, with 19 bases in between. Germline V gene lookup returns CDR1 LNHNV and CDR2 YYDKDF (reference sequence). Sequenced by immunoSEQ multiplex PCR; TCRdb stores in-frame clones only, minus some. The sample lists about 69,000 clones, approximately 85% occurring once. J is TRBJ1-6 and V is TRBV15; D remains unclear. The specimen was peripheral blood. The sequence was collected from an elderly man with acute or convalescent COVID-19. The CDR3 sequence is CATSRDTLRSWRNSPLHF. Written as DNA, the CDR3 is TGTGCCACCAGCAGAGATACCCTTCGATCCTGGAGGAATTCACCCCTCCACTTT.